These T cell receptor beta chains were read from a single sample in a study of T cells after posttransplantation cyclophosphamide. Data came from immunoSEQ multiplex PCR; TCRdb stores just in-frame clones and leaves some out. The sample is made up of tens of thousands of clones, none counted only once. Sequencing was done on a sample of PBMCs. These receptor sequences come from a man aged 40-50 years in good health, CMV-negative, and a related stem cell transplant donor. Both conserved end residues are part of each CDR3. Fields, in order: V gene, D gene, J gene, clone size, CDR3 DNA, CDR3 protein. A D gene is named only where the DNA matches it firmly. Clone size appears in some rows only: once, few, many, or a class for an expanded clone.

v_gene: TRBV19
d_gene: TRBD1
j_gene: TRBJ2-3
abundance: many
CDR3nt: TGTGCCAGTCAGGGGGCGGATACGCAGTATTTT
CDR3aa: CASQGADTQYF

v_gene: TRBV6-1
d_gene: -
j_gene: TRBJ2-1
abundance: many
CDR3nt: TGTGCCAGCAGTGAAGCGGTTGGACTATTGGGTGAGCAGTTCTTC
CDR3aa: CASSEAVGLLGEQFF

v_gene: TRBV19
d_gene: -
j_gene: TRBJ2-5
abundance: -
CDR3nt: TGTGCCAGTAGTATGTTCGACAGCTCCCAAGAGACCCAGTACTTC
CDR3aa: CASSMFDSSQETQYF

v_gene: TRBV7-8
d_gene: TRBD2
j_gene: TRBJ2-5
abundance: many
CDR3nt: TGTGCCAGCAGCCGGACGGGACTAGCGGGGGGAGGGGAGACCCAGTACTTC
CDR3aa: CASSRTGLAGGGETQYF

v_gene: TRBV13
d_gene: -
j_gene: TRBJ1-2
abundance: many
CDR3nt: TGTGCCAGCAGCTTAGGTTCAGGGGTCTATGGCTACACCTTC
CDR3aa: CASSLGSGVYGYTF

v_gene: TRBV10-2
d_gene: -
j_gene: TRBJ2-7
abundance: many
CDR3nt: TGCGCCAGCAGTGAGTCTAGAGGATTGAACGAGCAGTACTTC
CDR3aa: CASSESRGLNEQYF

v_gene: TRBV7-3
d_gene: TRBD1
j_gene: TRBJ2-1
abundance: many
CDR3nt: TGTGCCAGCAGCCCGACAGGGGTCATGTGGAATGAGCAGTTCTTC
CDR3aa: CASSPTGVMWNEQFF

v_gene: TRBV18
d_gene: -
j_gene: TRBJ2-1
abundance: many
CDR3nt: TGTGCCAGCTCACTGATGACCGGGGATTCCTACAATGAGCAGTTCTTC
CDR3aa: CASSLMTGDSYNEQFF

v_gene: TRBV5-4
d_gene: -
j_gene: TRBJ2-1
abundance: many
CDR3nt: TGTGCCAGCAGCTTGGGGGCCCGGGGGAACAATGAGCAGTTCTTC
CDR3aa: CASSLGARGNNEQFF

v_gene: TRBV5-1
d_gene: -
j_gene: TRBJ2-2
abundance: -
CDR3nt: TGCGCCAGCAGCTTTTCTGGGCTCGGCACCGGGGAGCTGTTTTTT
CDR3aa: CASSFSGLGTGELFF

v_gene: TRBV7-8
d_gene: -
j_gene: TRBJ2-1
abundance: few
CDR3nt: TGTGCCAGCAGCTTAGTGATCCTTGGGCTGGAGCAGTTCTTC
CDR3aa: CASSLVILGLEQFF

v_gene: TRBV7-9
d_gene: -
j_gene: TRBJ1-1
abundance: many
CDR3nt: TGTGCCAGCAGCTCCCCGGGGGGAAAAGCTTTCTTT
CDR3aa: CASSSPGGKAFF

v_gene: TRBV19
d_gene: -
j_gene: TRBJ1-5
abundance: many
CDR3nt: TGTGCCAGTAGTATATCCGGGAGTCGGAATCAGCCCCAGCATTTT
CDR3aa: CASSISGSRNQPQHF

v_gene: TRBV6-5
d_gene: TRBD2
j_gene: TRBJ2-1
abundance: many
CDR3nt: TGTGCCAGCAGTTACCTAGCGGGGGGACCGAATGAGCAGTTCTTC
CDR3aa: CASSYLAGGPNEQFF

v_gene: TRBV7-9
d_gene: TRBD1
j_gene: TRBJ2-2
abundance: -
CDR3nt: TGTGCCAGCAGCTTAGGTCAGGGGGCCACCGGGGAGCTGTTTTTT
CDR3aa: CASSLGQGATGELFF

v_gene: TRBV7-8
d_gene: -
j_gene: TRBJ1-2
abundance: -
CDR3nt: TGTGCCAGCAGCTTTAGGTCGTCCGCGGGGGCTAACTATGGCTACACCTTC
CDR3aa: CASSFRSSAGANYGYTF

v_gene: TRBV11-2
d_gene: -
j_gene: TRBJ2-3
abundance: many
CDR3nt: TGTGCCAGCAGCTTAGATACGAGGGGCACAGATACGCAGTATTTT
CDR3aa: CASSLDTRGTDTQYF

v_gene: TRBV5-1
d_gene: TRBD2
j_gene: TRBJ2-1
abundance: many
CDR3nt: TGCGCCAGCAGCTTGGGACTAGCGGGAGTTGTGCAGTTCTTC
CDR3aa: CASSLGLAGVVQFF

v_gene: TRBV5-1
d_gene: -
j_gene: TRBJ2-1
abundance: -
CDR3nt: TGCGCCAGCAGCTTGGTTCTTCGACCCGGGGAGCAGTTCTTC
CDR3aa: CASSLVLRPGEQFF

v_gene: TRBV6-1
d_gene: TRBD1
j_gene: TRBJ2-1
abundance: many
CDR3nt: TGTGCCAGCAGTGACCTAGGGACAGGGTTTAACAATGAGCAGTTCTTC
CDR3aa: CASSDLGTGFNNEQFF

v_gene: TRBV5-1
d_gene: TRBD2
j_gene: TRBJ2-3
abundance: many
CDR3nt: TGCGCCAGCACCACGGGGCGGGAGGGCCGCACAGATACGCAGTATTTT
CDR3aa: CASTTGREGRTDTQYF

v_gene: TRBV27
d_gene: TRBD1
j_gene: TRBJ2-7
abundance: many
CDR3nt: TGTGCCAGCAGTTGGGGCAGGGGGAACGAGCAGTACTTC
CDR3aa: CASSWGRGNEQYF

v_gene: TRBV7-3
d_gene: TRBD2
j_gene: TRBJ2-2
abundance: many
CDR3nt: TGTGCCAGCAGTGCCCTAGCGGCCACCGGGGAGCTGTTTTTT
CDR3aa: CASSALAATGELFF

v_gene: TRBV19
d_gene: -
j_gene: TRBJ2-5
abundance: -
CDR3nt: TGTGCCAGTAGTATAAAGACGGCGGGAGAGACCCAGTACTTC
CDR3aa: CASSIKTAGETQYF

v_gene: TRBV10-3
d_gene: -
j_gene: TRBJ1-4
abundance: many
CDR3nt: TGTGCCATCAGTGGTCAGGGTGAAAAACTGTTTTTT
CDR3aa: CAISGQGEKLFF

v_gene: TRBV4-2
d_gene: TRBD2
j_gene: TRBJ2-1
abundance: many
CDR3nt: TGTGCCAGCAGCCAAGATGAGCGGGGGAACTACAATGAGCAGTTCTTC
CDR3aa: CASSQDERGNYNEQFF

v_gene: TRBV6-6
d_gene: -
j_gene: TRBJ1-6
abundance: few
CDR3nt: TGTGCCAGCAGTTTTAACAGGAATTCACCCCTCCACTTT
CDR3aa: CASSFNRNSPLHF

v_gene: TRBV18
d_gene: -
j_gene: TRBJ2-3
abundance: many
CDR3nt: TGTGCCAGCTCACCCACCGTGCTTGCGAGAGGTGGGACAGATACGCAGTATTTT
CDR3aa: CASSPTVLARGGTDTQYF

v_gene: TRBV7-9
d_gene: TRBD1
j_gene: TRBJ1-4
abundance: many
CDR3nt: TGTGCCAGCAGCTCGACAGGGATTAATGAAAAACTGTTTTTT
CDR3aa: CASSSTGINEKLFF

v_gene: TRBV20-1
d_gene: -
j_gene: TRBJ2-5
abundance: many
CDR3nt: TGCAGTGCTAGAGCTTTAGAGACCCAGTACTTC
CDR3aa: CSARALETQYF

v_gene: TRBV7-2
d_gene: -
j_gene: TRBJ2-3
abundance: few
CDR3nt: TGTGCCAGCAGCTTAGGGAGAACGACAGATACGCAGTATTTT
CDR3aa: CASSLGRTTDTQYF

v_gene: TRBV19
d_gene: -
j_gene: TRBJ2-7
abundance: few
CDR3nt: TGTGCCAGTAGCGACTCCTACGAGCAGTACTTC
CDR3aa: CASSDSYEQYF

v_gene: TRBV7-6
d_gene: TRBD2
j_gene: TRBJ2-3
abundance: few
CDR3nt: TGTGCCAGCAGCCTGGGACTAGCGGGAGGAGCAGATACGCAGTATTTT
CDR3aa: CASSLGLAGGADTQYF

v_gene: TRBV30
d_gene: -
j_gene: TRBJ2-1
abundance: few
CDR3nt: TGTGCGGGAGCTTACTACAATGAGCAGTTCTTC
CDR3aa: CAGAYYNEQFF

v_gene: TRBV10-1
d_gene: TRBD2
j_gene: TRBJ2-3
abundance: many
CDR3nt: TGCGCCAGCCGGTCGCTAGCGGGGACTAGCACAGATACGCAGTATTTT
CDR3aa: CASRSLAGTSTDTQYF

v_gene: TRBV7-9
d_gene: -
j_gene: TRBJ2-5
abundance: many
CDR3nt: TGTGCCAGCAGCCGGAGCCGGTTGGAGGAGACCCAGTACTTC
CDR3aa: CASSRSRLEETQYF

v_gene: TRBV19
d_gene: -
j_gene: TRBJ1-2
abundance: -
CDR3nt: TGTGCCAGTAGTAGAGAAGGGGCGACTGGCGGCTACACCTTC
CDR3aa: CASSREGATGGYTF

v_gene: TRBV2
d_gene: -
j_gene: TRBJ2-7
abundance: many
CDR3nt: TGTGCCAGCAAGACAGATGCAGGAGAGCAGTACTTC
CDR3aa: CASKTDAGEQYF

v_gene: TRBV5-4
d_gene: -
j_gene: TRBJ1-1
abundance: many
CDR3nt: TGTGCCAGCAGAGAGCAAGGGGGCACTGAAGCTTTCTTT
CDR3aa: CASREQGGTEAFF

v_gene: TRBV6-1
d_gene: -
j_gene: TRBJ1-5
abundance: many
CDR3nt: TGTGCCAGCAGTGAAGCGGGAGGCAATCAGCCCCAGCATTTT
CDR3aa: CASSEAGGNQPQHF